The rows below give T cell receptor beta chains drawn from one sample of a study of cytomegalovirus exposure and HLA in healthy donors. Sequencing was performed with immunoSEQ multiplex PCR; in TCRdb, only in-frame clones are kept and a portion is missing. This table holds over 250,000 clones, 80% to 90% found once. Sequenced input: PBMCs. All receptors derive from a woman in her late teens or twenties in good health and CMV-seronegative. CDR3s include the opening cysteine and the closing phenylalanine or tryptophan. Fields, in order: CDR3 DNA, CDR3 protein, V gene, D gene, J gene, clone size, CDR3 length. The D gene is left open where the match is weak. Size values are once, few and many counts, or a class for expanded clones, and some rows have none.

CDR3 DNA: TGCAGCGTTCACCCAGGGGACACTGAAGCTTTCTTT
CDR3 protein: CSVHPGDTEAFF
V gene: TRBV29-1
D gene: -
J gene: TRBJ1-1
clone size: -
CDR3 length: 12

CDR3 DNA: TGCAGCGTTGTAGTTTCCGGGGGTTGGGGTCAGCCCCAGCATTTT
CDR3 protein: CSVVVSGGWGQPQHF
V gene: TRBV29-1
D gene: -
J gene: TRBJ1-5
clone size: -
CDR3 length: 15

CDR3 DNA: TGCGCCAGCAGCCAGAGTTTTCAGGTCCCGCAGTATTTT
CDR3 protein: CASSQSFQVPQYF
V gene: TRBV4-1
D gene: -
J gene: TRBJ2-3
clone size: -
CDR3 length: 13

CDR3 DNA: TGCGCCAGCAGCCGAGGAGAGGCAAACATTCAGTACTTC
CDR3 protein: CASSRGEANIQYF
V gene: TRBV4-3
D gene: -
J gene: TRBJ2-4
clone size: -
CDR3 length: 13

CDR3 DNA: TGTGCCAGCAGTTTATCGATAGGGGGCCGCGAAAAACTGTTTTTT
CDR3 protein: CASSLSIGGREKLFF
V gene: TRBV27
D gene: TRBD1
J gene: TRBJ1-4
clone size: few
CDR3 length: 15

CDR3 DNA: TGTGCCAGCAGCTTAGGTTCCAGCGGGGGATACGAGCAGTACTTC
CDR3 protein: CASSLGSSGGYEQYF
V gene: TRBV7-9
D gene: TRBD2
J gene: TRBJ2-7
clone size: -
CDR3 length: 15

CDR3 DNA: TGTGCCAGCAGCCGTAGCGGCGCGGGTACCGGGGAGCTGTTTTTT
CDR3 protein: CASSRSGAGTGELFF
V gene: TRBV7-2
D gene: -
J gene: TRBJ2-2
clone size: -
CDR3 length: 15

CDR3 DNA: TGTGCCAGCTCACCGACTAGCGGGGGGCCCCGTCACGAGCAGTACTTC
CDR3 protein: CASSPTSGGPRHEQYF
V gene: TRBV18
D gene: TRBD2
J gene: TRBJ2-7
clone size: -
CDR3 length: 16

CDR3 DNA: TGTGCCAGCAGCGGACTACAGGGGAAGGATGAGCAGTTCTTC
CDR3 protein: CASSGLQGKDEQFF
V gene: TRBV9
D gene: TRBD1
J gene: TRBJ2-1
clone size: -
CDR3 length: 14

CDR3 DNA: TGTGCCAGCACTTTGGGGACAGGGAGCTCCTACGAGCAGTACTTC
CDR3 protein: CASTLGTGSSYEQYF
V gene: TRBV6-1
D gene: TRBD1
J gene: TRBJ2-7
clone size: -
CDR3 length: 15

CDR3 DNA: TGTGCCAGCAGTTCTCACAGGAAAATCAAACTGTTTTTT
CDR3 protein: CASSSHRKIKLFF
V gene: TRBV28
D gene: -
J gene: TRBJ1-4
clone size: -
CDR3 length: 13

CDR3 DNA: TGTGCCAGCAGTGAAAGGGGGACAGCGGCAACTGAAGCTTTCTTT
CDR3 protein: CASSERGTAATEAFF
V gene: TRBV6-1
D gene: TRBD1
J gene: TRBJ1-1
clone size: -
CDR3 length: 15

CDR3 DNA: TGTGCCAGCAGTCTAATTCAATACGAGCAGTACTTC
CDR3 protein: CASSLIQYEQYF
V gene: TRBV6-6
D gene: -
J gene: TRBJ2-7
clone size: -
CDR3 length: 12

CDR3 DNA: TGTGCCAGCAGGCCGACAGGGACTAATGAAAAACTGTTTTTT
CDR3 protein: CASRPTGTNEKLFF
V gene: TRBV27
D gene: TRBD1
J gene: TRBJ1-4
clone size: -
CDR3 length: 14

CDR3 DNA: TGTGCCAGCAGTTTAGCGGCAAACACCGGGGAGCTGTTTTTT
CDR3 protein: CASSLAANTGELFF
V gene: TRBV9
D gene: -
J gene: TRBJ2-2
clone size: -
CDR3 length: 14

CDR3 DNA: TGTGCCAGCAGTGAACGTCAGCCCCAGCATTTT
CDR3 protein: CASSERQPQHF
V gene: TRBV2
D gene: -
J gene: TRBJ1-5
clone size: -
CDR3 length: 11

CDR3 DNA: TGTGCCAGCAGCTTGGTCAGGGGGAATGAGCAGTTCTTC
CDR3 protein: CASSLVRGNEQFF
V gene: TRBV5-5
D gene: TRBD1
J gene: TRBJ2-1
clone size: few
CDR3 length: 13

CDR3 DNA: TGTGCCAGCAGCCCAAGCGGGTCCAATCAGCCCCAGCATTTT
CDR3 protein: CASSPSGSNQPQHF
V gene: TRBV6-5
D gene: -
J gene: TRBJ1-5
clone size: -
CDR3 length: 14

CDR3 DNA: TGTGCCAGCAGTGGGTCCTCGAGGAGCACAGATACGCAGTATTTT
CDR3 protein: CASSGSSRSTDTQYF
V gene: TRBV28
D gene: -
J gene: TRBJ2-3
clone size: -
CDR3 length: 15

CDR3 DNA: TGCGCCAGCAGCCAGGGGAGGGGGGCGCAGACCGGGGAGCTGTTTTTT
CDR3 protein: CASSQGRGAQTGELFF
V gene: TRBV4-1
D gene: -
J gene: TRBJ2-2
clone size: -
CDR3 length: 16

CDR3 DNA: TGTGCCAGCAGCGTACGGGGGGGTACGTCTGGGGCCAACGTCCTGACTTTC
CDR3 protein: CASSVRGGTSGANVLTF
V gene: TRBV9
D gene: TRBD2
J gene: TRBJ2-6
clone size: -
CDR3 length: 17

CDR3 DNA: TGTGCCACCCTAAAGGGGCGGGAGGTGACCGCGTTCTTC
CDR3 protein: CATLKGREVTAFF
V gene: TRBV6-1
D gene: TRBD2
J gene: TRBJ2-1
clone size: -
CDR3 length: 13

CDR3 DNA: TGCGCCAGCAGCCAAGTGGGGACAGGGGGTGAAAAACTGTTTTTT
CDR3 protein: CASSQVGTGGEKLFF
V gene: TRBV4-1
D gene: TRBD1
J gene: TRBJ1-4
clone size: -
CDR3 length: 15

CDR3 DNA: TGTGCCAGAAGCTTAGCACCAGGACTTCTAGGAGGGTACACCTTC
CDR3 protein: CARSLAPGLLGGYTF
V gene: TRBV7-5
D gene: -
J gene: TRBJ1-2
clone size: -
CDR3 length: 15

CDR3 DNA: TGTGCCAGCTCACCACAGGTAACGGGACAGTCGGATGGCTACACCTTC
CDR3 protein: CASSPQVTGQSDGYTF
V gene: TRBV18
D gene: TRBD1
J gene: TRBJ1-2
clone size: -
CDR3 length: 16

CDR3 DNA: TGTGCCAGCAGCCCGGACCTAGCGGGGGGGCGCACAGATACGCAGTATTTT
CDR3 protein: CASSPDLAGGRTDTQYF
V gene: TRBV5-4
D gene: TRBD2
J gene: TRBJ2-3
clone size: -
CDR3 length: 17

CDR3 DNA: TGTGCCAGCAGTTATGGGGGGATCTGGAACACTGAAGCTTTCTTT
CDR3 protein: CASSYGGIWNTEAFF
V gene: TRBV6-5
D gene: -
J gene: TRBJ1-1
clone size: -
CDR3 length: 15

CDR3 DNA: TGTGCCAGCAGTATCCGACTAGCGGGAAACAATGAGCAGTTCTTC
CDR3 protein: CASSIRLAGNNEQFF
V gene: TRBV6-1
D gene: TRBD2
J gene: TRBJ2-1
clone size: -
CDR3 length: 15

CDR3 DNA: TGTGCCTGGAGTGTACTTTCCCCTGGTCAGACAGCCCAGCATTTT
CDR3 protein: CAWSVLSPGQTAQHF
V gene: TRBV30
D gene: -
J gene: TRBJ1-5
clone size: -
CDR3 length: 15

CDR3 DNA: TGTGCCAGCAGCAATGCCCGCGGACAGGGGTACTATGGCTACACCTTC
CDR3 protein: CASSNARGQGYYGYTF
V gene: TRBV5-4
D gene: TRBD1
J gene: TRBJ1-2
clone size: -
CDR3 length: 16

CDR3 DNA: TGCGCCAGCAGCCAGACAGGGGAGGGAGCCTACGAGCAGTACTTC
CDR3 protein: CASSQTGEGAYEQYF
V gene: TRBV5-1
D gene: -
J gene: TRBJ2-7
clone size: -
CDR3 length: 15

CDR3 DNA: TGTGCCAGCAGCCAAGATGCGAGGACCCTCCACTTT
CDR3 protein: CASSQDARTLHF
V gene: TRBV14
D gene: -
J gene: TRBJ1-6
clone size: -
CDR3 length: 12

CDR3 DNA: TGTGCCAGTAGTTCCTATAGGGGCGGTTTTGAGACCCAGTACTTC
CDR3 protein: CASSSYRGGFETQYF
V gene: TRBV19
D gene: -
J gene: TRBJ2-5
clone size: once
CDR3 length: 15

CDR3 DNA: TGTGCCAGCAGCCCTAGTCCCGGACAGGGACCCTACGAGCAGTACTTC
CDR3 protein: CASSPSPGQGPYEQYF
V gene: TRBV7-9
D gene: TRBD1
J gene: TRBJ2-7
clone size: -
CDR3 length: 16

CDR3 DNA: TGTGCCAGCAGCCGATTTTTGAGGTCACCCCTCCACTTT
CDR3 protein: CASSRFLRSPLHF
V gene: TRBV6-5
D gene: -
J gene: TRBJ1-6
clone size: -
CDR3 length: 13

CDR3 DNA: TGTGCCAGCAGCATTCTAGCGGCCAAAAACATTCAGTACTTC
CDR3 protein: CASSILAAKNIQYF
V gene: TRBV2
D gene: -
J gene: TRBJ2-4
clone size: -
CDR3 length: 14